Listed below are T cell receptor beta chains from one sample, sequenced in a study of response to subunit inactivated influenza vaccine. TCRdb reprocessed the RT-PCR reads with MiXCR, giving one entry per CDR3 protein. The repertoire holds 650,000 or so distinct CDR3 sequences, with around 15% as singletons. Here the sequenced sample was PBMCs from blood, taken about 14 days before vaccination. These receptors came from a man over 45 who received an inactivated influenza vaccine. Each CDR3 is given with its conserved first and last residue. Each record gives: J gene, clone size, V gene, D gene, CDR3 protein, CDR3 DNA. The D gene is left open where the match is weak. The size entry is marked missing in some rows and otherwise reads once, few, many or a size class.

j_call: TRBJ2-3
clone_size: few
v_call: TRBV7-2
d_call: .
cdr3_aa: CASSFGTSFTDTQYF
cdr3_nt: TGTGCCAGCAGCTTCGGGACGTCATTCACAGATACGCAGTATTTT

j_call: TRBJ2-7
clone_size: few
v_call: TRBV20-1
d_call: .
cdr3_aa: CSAIRVGREQYF
cdr3_nt: TGCAGTGCTATTAGGGTCGGGAGAGAGCAGTACTTC

j_call: TRBJ1-1
clone_size: many
v_call: TRBV28
d_call: TRBD1
cdr3_aa: CASSRQGGTEAFF
cdr3_nt: TGTGCCAGCAGTAGACAGGGTGGGACTGAAGCTTTCTTT

j_call: TRBJ2-1
clone_size: few
v_call: TRBV5-1
d_call: TRBD2
cdr3_aa: CASSLSGTSDNYNEQFF
cdr3_nt: TGCGCCAGCAGCTTGTCGGGGACTAGCGATAACTACAATGAGCAGTTCTTC

j_call: TRBJ2-3
clone_size: .
v_call: TRBV28
d_call: TRBD2
cdr3_aa: CASSSLGAGDSDTQYF
cdr3_nt: TGTGCCAGCAGTTCCCTTGGAGCGGGAGACTCTGATACGCAGTATTTT

j_call: TRBJ2-2
clone_size: .
v_call: TRBV6-2/TRBV6-3
d_call: TRBD1
cdr3_aa: CASSYLTGSNTGELFF
cdr3_nt: TGTGCCAGCAGTTACCTGACAGGGTCGAACACCGGGGAGCTGTTTTTT

j_call: TRBJ2-3
clone_size: .
v_call: TRBV4-3
d_call: .
cdr3_aa: CASSQDGGGDTQYF
cdr3_nt: TGCGCCAGCAGCCAAGATGGGGGCGGAGATACGCAGTATTTT

j_call: TRBJ2-7
clone_size: few
v_call: TRBV4-1
d_call: TRBD2
cdr3_aa: CASSQGYSGRSFEQYF
cdr3_nt: TGCGCCAGCAGCCAAGGCTATAGCGGGAGATCCTTCGAGCAGTACTTC

j_call: TRBJ2-7
clone_size: .
v_call: TRBV16
d_call: TRBD2
cdr3_aa: CASSQSRLAAYEQYF
cdr3_nt: TGTGCCAGCAGCCAATCGCGGCTAGCGGCCTACGAGCAGTACTTC

j_call: TRBJ2-1
clone_size: .
v_call: TRBV5-1
d_call: .
cdr3_aa: CASSLAPVAYNEQFF
cdr3_nt: TGCGCCAGCAGCTTGGCCCCGGTAGCCTACAATGAGCAGTTCTTC

j_call: TRBJ1-1
clone_size: few
v_call: TRBV28
d_call: .
cdr3_aa: CASSLIVGTNTEAFF
cdr3_nt: TGTGCCAGCAGTTTAATAGTAGGTACGAACACTGAAGCTTTCTTT